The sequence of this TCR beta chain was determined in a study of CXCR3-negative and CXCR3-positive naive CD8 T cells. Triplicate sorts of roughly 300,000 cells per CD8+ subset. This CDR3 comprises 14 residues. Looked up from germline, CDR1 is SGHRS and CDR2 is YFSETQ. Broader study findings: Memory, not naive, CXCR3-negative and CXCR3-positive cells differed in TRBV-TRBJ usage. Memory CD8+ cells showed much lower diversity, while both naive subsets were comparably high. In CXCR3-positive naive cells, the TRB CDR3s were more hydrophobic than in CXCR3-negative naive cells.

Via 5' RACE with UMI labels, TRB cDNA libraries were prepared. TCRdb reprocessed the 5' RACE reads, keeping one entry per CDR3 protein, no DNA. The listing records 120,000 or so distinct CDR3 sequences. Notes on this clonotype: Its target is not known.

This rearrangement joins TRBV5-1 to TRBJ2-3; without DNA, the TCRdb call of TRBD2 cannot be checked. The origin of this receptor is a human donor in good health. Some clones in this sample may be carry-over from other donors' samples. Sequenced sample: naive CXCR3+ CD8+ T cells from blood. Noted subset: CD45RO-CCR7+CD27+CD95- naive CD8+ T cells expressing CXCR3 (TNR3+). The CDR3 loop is CASSFILETDTQYF.